This T cell receptor beta chain was identified in a study of blood T cell repertoires in COVID-19. Turning to the study itself: The origin of the acute and convalescent COVID-19 samples was the United States, Italy and Spain.

Participants were aged about 18 to 89 years from 20 to 30 US areas. Clinical history as reported by participants underpinned cohort assignment. What the recovered Cohort 3 donors had was two negative PCRs, clearance, or symptom resolution. Method: immunoSEQ multiplex PCR; TCRdb's copy keeps in-frame clones and lacks some. Counted here are some 400,000 clones, about 90% occurring once; the ten biggest clones make up 1% to 1.5%. Germline V gene sequence: CDR1 ENHRY, CDR2 SYGVKD. The CDR3 is 15 amino acids. Trimming stripped 4 bases from V and 4 bases from J, with 16 bases between. Sample: PBMCs or T cells enriched from blood (not recorded which). This chain connects TRBV10-3 to TRBJ1-2; D remains ambiguous. This TCR was sampled from a man aged 25-45 years who had recovered from COVID-19. CDR3 coding DNA: TGTGCCATCAGTGGATCGCCCGAGGATCGCTATGGCTACACCTTC. It translates to CAISGSPEDRYGYTF.